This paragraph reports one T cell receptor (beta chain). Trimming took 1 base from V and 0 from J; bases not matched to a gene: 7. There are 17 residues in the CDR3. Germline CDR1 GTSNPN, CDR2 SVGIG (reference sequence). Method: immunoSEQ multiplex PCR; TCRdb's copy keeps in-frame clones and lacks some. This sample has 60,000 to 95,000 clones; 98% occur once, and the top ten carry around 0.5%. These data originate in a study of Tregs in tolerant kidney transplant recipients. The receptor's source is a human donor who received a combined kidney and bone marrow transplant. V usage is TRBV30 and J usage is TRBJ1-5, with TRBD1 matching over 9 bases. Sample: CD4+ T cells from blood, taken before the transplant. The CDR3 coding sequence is TGTGCCTGGAGTGAAGGACAGGGGCCCTTTAGCAATCAGCCCCAGCATTTT. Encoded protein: CAWSEGQGPFSNQPQHF.